Sequencing of this TCR beta chain was carried out in a study of T cell responses to AZD1222 COVID-19 vaccine. Points from the study as a whole: Baseline testing showed seropositivity in only a handful of AZD1222 recipients. Donors were chiefly white British, with a greater number of females, and clonal diversity was perhaps underestimated.

Of note for this clone: Its antigen is not known.

This CDR3 contains 16 residues. Germline V gene lookup returns CDR1 SNHLY and CDR2 FYNNEI. Trimming removed 2 bases at V and 0 bases at J, with 13 bases between. Produced via immunoSEQ multiplex PCR; TCRdb's table is partial and in-frame only. Of over 85,000 clones in the sample, 90% were seen once. The chain recombines TRBV2 with TRBJ2-5; TRBD1 might be the D (5 bases). The sequence was obtained from an adult in good health. Specimen: peripheral blood, collected on day 0 of AZD1222 vaccination. In DNA form, the CDR3 reads TGTGCCAGCAGTGAACGGGCAGGGCTGGACCAAGAGACCCAGTACTTC. Translation gives CASSERAGLDQETQYF.